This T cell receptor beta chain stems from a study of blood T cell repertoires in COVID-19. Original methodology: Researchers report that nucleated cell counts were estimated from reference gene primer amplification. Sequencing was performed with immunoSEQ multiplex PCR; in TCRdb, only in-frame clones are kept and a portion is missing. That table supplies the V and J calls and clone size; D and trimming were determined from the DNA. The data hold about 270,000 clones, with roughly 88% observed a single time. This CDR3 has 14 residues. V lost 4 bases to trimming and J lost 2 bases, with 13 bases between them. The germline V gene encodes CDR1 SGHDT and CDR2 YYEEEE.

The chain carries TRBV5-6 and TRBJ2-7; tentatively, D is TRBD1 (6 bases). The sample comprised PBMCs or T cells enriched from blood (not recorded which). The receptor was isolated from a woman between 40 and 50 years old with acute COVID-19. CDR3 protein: CASSRTGHTYEQYF. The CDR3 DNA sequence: TGTGCCAGCAGCAGAACGGGACACACCTACGAGCAGTACTTC.